In its sample, the clone carrying this TCR beta chain was seen many times. Its antigen is currently unknown. The sample originates from a study of T cells in Graves' hyperthyroidism and ophthalmopathy. Trimming shortened V by 3 bases and J by 4 bases, and 13 bases separated the two germline ends. Germline values: CDR1 SNHLY, CDR2 FYNNEI. CDR3 length equals 15 residues. General observations from the study: The model identified upcoming ophthalmopathy a median approximately six months ahead of onset. Expanded thyroid clonotypes (above 0.001) were mostly also found in blood.

TCR beta CDR3 regions were amplified from RNA transcripts. The TCR CDR3 was amplified in a first-round RT-PCR using the HTBI primer set. TCRdb called the multiplex PCR reads again in MiXCR, with one record for every CDR3 protein. The sample consists of roughly 500,000 distinct CDR3 sequences, 22% of them appearing once. The clonotype originates from a woman in her 70s with Graves' ophthalmopathy. The chain carries TRBV2 and TRBJ1-5, with D possibly matching TRBD1 (5 bases). Material: blood. In nucleotides, the CDR3 is TGTGCCAGCAGTGACACCGTCAGGGTGAATCAGCCCCAGCATTTT. Protein: CASSDTVRVNQPQHF.